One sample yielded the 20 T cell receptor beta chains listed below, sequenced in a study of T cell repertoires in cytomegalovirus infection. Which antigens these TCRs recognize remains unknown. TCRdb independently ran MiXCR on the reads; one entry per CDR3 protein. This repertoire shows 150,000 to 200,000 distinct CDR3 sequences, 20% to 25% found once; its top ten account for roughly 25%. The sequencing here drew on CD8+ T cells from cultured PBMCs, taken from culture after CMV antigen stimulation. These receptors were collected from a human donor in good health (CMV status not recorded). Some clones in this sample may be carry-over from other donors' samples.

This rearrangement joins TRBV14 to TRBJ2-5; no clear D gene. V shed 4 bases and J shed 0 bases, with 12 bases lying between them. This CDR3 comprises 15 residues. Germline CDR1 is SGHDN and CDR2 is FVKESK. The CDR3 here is CASSLGNTYQETQYF. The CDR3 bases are TGTGCCAGCAGCCTGGGCAATACGTACCAAGAGACCCAGTACTTC.

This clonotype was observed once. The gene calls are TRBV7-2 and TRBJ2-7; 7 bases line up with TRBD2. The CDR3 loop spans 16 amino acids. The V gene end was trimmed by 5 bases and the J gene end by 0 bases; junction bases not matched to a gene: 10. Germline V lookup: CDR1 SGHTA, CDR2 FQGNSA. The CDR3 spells CASSRPLGRASYEQYF. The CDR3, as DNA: TGTGCCAGCAGCCGACCCCTGGGGAGGGCCTCCTACGAGCAGTACTTC.

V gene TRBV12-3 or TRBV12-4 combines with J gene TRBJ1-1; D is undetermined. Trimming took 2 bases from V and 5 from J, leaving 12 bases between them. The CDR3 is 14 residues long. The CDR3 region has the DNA TGTGCCAGCAGTTTATCCCCTGGGAGGACTGAAGCTTTCTTT. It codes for CASSLSPGRTEAFF.

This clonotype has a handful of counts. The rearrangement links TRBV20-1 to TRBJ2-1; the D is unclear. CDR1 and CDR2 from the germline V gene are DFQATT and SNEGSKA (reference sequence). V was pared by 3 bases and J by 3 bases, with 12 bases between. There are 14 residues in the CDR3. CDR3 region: CSASLWELYNEQFF. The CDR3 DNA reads TGCAGTGCTAGTTTATGGGAACTCTACAATGAGCAGTTCTTC.

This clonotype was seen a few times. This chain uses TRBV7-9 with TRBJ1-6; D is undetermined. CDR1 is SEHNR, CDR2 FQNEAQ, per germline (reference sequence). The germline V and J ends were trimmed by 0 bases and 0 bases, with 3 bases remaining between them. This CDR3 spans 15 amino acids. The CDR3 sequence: CASSLAGSYNSPLHF. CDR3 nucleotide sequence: TGTGCCAGCAGCTTAGCGGGCTCCTATAATTCACCCCTCCACTTT. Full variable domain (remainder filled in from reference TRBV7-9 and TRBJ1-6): DTGVSQNPRHKITKRGQNVTFRCDPISEHNRLYWYRQTLGQGPEFLTYFQNEAQLEKSRLLSDRFSAERPKGSFSTLEIQRTEQGDSAMYLCASSLAGSYNSPLHFGNGTRLTVT.

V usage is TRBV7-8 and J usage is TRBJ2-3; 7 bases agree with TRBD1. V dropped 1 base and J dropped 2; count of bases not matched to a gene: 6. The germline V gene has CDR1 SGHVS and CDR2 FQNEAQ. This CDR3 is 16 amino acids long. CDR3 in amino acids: CASSLVKGAPTDTQYF. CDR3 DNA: TGTGCCAGCAGCTTAGTAAAGGGGGCCCCCACAGATACGCAGTATTTT.

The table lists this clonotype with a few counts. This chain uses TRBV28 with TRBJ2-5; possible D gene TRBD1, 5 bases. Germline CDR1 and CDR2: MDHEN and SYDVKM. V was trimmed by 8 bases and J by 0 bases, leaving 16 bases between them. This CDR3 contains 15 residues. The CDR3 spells CASAFLTVDQETQYF. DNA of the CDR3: TGTGCCAGCGCGTTCTTGACAGTAGACCAAGAGACCCAGTACTTC.

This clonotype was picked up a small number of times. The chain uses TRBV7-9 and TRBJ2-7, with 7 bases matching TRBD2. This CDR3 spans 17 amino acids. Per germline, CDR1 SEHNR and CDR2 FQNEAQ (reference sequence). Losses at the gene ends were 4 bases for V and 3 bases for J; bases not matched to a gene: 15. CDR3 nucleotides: TGTGCCAGCAGCTCGGGAGGTTATGCAGCAAGCCACTACGAGCAGTACTTC. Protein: CASSSGGYAASHYEQYF. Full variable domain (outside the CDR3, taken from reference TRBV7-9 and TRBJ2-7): DTGVSQNPRHKITKRGQNVTFRCDPISEHNRLYWYRQTLGQGPEFLTYFQNEAQLEKSRLLSDRFSAERPKGSFSTLEIQRTEQGDSAMYLCASSSGGYAASHYEQYFGPGTRLTVT.

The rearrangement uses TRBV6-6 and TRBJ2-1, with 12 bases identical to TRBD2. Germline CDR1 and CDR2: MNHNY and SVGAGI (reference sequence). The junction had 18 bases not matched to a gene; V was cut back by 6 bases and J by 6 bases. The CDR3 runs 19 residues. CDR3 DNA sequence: TGTGCCAGCAGCTCCCCGGGACACGCTAGCGGGGGGGCCTTCAATGAGCAGTTCTTC. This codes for CASSSPGHASGGAFNEQFF.

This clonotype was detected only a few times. CDR3 sequence: CATSGERSRGAFF. CDR3 nucleotides: TGTGCCACCAGCGGTGAAAGGTCGAGGGGAGCTTTCTTT. The rearrangement uses TRBV15 and TRBJ1-1; perhaps TRBD1 as D (5 bases). Germline V CDR1 and CDR2: LNHNV, YYDKDF (reference sequence). Trimming took off 5 bases at V and 10 bases at J, with 17 bases between the two ends. CDR3 length: 13 amino acids.

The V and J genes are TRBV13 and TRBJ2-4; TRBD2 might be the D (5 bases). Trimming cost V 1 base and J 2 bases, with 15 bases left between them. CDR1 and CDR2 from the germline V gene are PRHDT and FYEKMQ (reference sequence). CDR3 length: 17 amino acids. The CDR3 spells CASSLALDWITKNIQYF. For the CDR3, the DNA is TGTGCCAGCAGCTTAGCCCTGGACTGGATAACCAAAAACATTCAGTACTTC.

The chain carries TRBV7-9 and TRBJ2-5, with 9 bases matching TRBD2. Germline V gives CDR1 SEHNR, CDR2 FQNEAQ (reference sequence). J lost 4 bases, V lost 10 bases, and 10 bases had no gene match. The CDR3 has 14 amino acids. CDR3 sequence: CANAGGRNRETQYF. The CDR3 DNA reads TGTGCCAACGCGGGGGGGAGGAATCGAGAGACCCAGTACTTC.

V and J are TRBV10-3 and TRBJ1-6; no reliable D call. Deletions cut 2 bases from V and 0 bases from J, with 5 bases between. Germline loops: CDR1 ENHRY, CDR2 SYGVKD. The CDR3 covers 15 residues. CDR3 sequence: CAISEEGSYNSPLHF. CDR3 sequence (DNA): TGTGCCATCAGTGAGGAGGGCTCCTATAATTCACCCCTCCACTTT.

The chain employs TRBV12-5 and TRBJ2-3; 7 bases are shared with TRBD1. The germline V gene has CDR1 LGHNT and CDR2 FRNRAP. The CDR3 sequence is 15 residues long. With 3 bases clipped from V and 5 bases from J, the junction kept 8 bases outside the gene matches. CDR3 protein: CASGFGTAIEDTQYF. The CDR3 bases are TGTGCTAGTGGTTTCGGGACAGCCATTGAAGATACGCAGTATTTT.

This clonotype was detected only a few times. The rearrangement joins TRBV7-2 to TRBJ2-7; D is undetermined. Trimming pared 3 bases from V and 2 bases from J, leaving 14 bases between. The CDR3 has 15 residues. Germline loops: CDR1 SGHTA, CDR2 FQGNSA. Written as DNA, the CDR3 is TGTGCCAGCAGCTTTTTCCCGGGTGTGACCTACGAGCAGTACTTC. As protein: CASSFFPGVTYEQYF.

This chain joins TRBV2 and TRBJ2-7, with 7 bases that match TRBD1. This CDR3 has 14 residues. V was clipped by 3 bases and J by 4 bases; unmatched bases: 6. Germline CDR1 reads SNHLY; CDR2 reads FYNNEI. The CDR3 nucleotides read TGTGCCAGCAGTGATCTGGGGACAGCTTACGAGCAGTACTTC. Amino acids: CASSDLGTAYEQYF. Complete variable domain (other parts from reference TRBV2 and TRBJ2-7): EPEVTQTPSHQVTQMGQEVILRCVPISNHLYFYWYRQILGQKVEFLVSFYNNEISEKSEIFDDQFSVERPDGSNFTLKIRSTKLEDSAMYFCASSDLGTAYEQYFGPGTRLTVT.

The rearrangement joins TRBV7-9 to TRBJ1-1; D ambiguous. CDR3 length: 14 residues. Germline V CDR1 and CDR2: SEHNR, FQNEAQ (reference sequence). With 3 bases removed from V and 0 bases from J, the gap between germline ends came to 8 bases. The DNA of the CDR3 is TGTGCCAGCAGCTTCCAGACGATGAACACTGAAGCTTTCTTT. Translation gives CASSFQTMNTEAFF.

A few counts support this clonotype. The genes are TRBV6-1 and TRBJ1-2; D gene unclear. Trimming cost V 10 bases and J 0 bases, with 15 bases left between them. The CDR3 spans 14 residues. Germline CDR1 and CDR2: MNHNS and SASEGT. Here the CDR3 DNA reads TGTGCCATCCACAAGGACGGAACTAACTATGGCTACACCTTC. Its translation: CAIHKDGTNYGYTF.

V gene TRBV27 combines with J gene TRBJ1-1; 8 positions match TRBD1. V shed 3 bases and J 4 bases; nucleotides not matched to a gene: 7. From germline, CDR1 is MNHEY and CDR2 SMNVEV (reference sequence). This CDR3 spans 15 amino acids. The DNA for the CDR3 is TGTGCCAGCAGTTTTGACAGGGGCAGGGTCACTGAAGCTTTCTTT. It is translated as CASSFDRGRVTEAFF.

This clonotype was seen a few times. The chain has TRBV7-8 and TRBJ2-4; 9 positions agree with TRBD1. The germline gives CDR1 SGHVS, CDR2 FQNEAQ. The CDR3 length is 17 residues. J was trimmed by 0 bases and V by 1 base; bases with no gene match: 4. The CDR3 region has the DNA TGTGCCAGCAGCTTAGGGACAGGGGTTATAGCCAAAAACATTCAGTACTTC. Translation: CASSLGTGVIAKNIQYF.